The rows below give T cell receptor beta chains drawn from one sample of a study of blood T cell repertoires in COVID-19. The data were produced by immunoSEQ multiplex PCR, yet TCRdb's version contains in-frame clones alone and is incomplete. The data hold approximately 190,000 clones, with 82% observed a single time. Material for sequencing was peripheral blood. Receptor source: a woman aged 60 to 75 with COVID-19, enrolled during active disease. The CDR3 runs from the conserved cysteine through the conserved F or W. Fields, in order: clone size, V gene, J gene, D gene, CDR3 DNA, CDR3 protein. The D gene is left open where the match is weak. Clone size appears in some rows only: once, few, many, or a class for an expanded clone.

clone_size: NA
v_call: TRBV9
j_call: TRBJ2-1
d_call: TRBD2
cdr3_nt: TGTGCCAGCAGCGTAGCGATCGGACTAGCGGCGAACAATGAGCAGTTCTTC
cdr3_aa: CASSVAIGLAANNEQFF

clone_size: NA
v_call: TRBV15
j_call: TRBJ2-6
d_call: NA
cdr3_nt: TGTGCCACCAGCCCAACCGGAGGGGTAGCCAACGTCCTGACTTTC
cdr3_aa: CATSPTGGVANVLTF

clone_size: NA
v_call: TRBV11-1
j_call: TRBJ2-5
d_call: TRBD2
cdr3_nt: TGTGCCAGCAGCTACCGTCCGGGGGGCCAAGAGACCCAGTACTTC
cdr3_aa: CASSYRPGGQETQYF

clone_size: once
v_call: TRBV15
j_call: TRBJ2-5
d_call: TRBD1
cdr3_nt: TGTGCCACCAGCAGAGATTCGGCAGGGGGAGAGACCCAGTACTTC
cdr3_aa: CATSRDSAGGETQYF

clone_size: NA
v_call: TRBV24-1
j_call: TRBJ1-6
d_call: NA
cdr3_nt: TGTGCCACCAGTGACTCCCGTTTGGGCGCAAGTTCACCCCTCCACTTT
cdr3_aa: CATSDSRLGASSPLHF

clone_size: once
v_call: TRBV4-2
j_call: TRBJ1-2
d_call: NA
cdr3_nt: TGTGCCAGCAGCCAAGATCGCCGGAGGGATTATGGCTACACCTTC
cdr3_aa: CASSQDRRRDYGYTF

clone_size: many
v_call: TRBV30
j_call: TRBJ1-5
d_call: TRBD1
cdr3_nt: TGTGCCTGGGGGACAGGGGGCAAGCCCCAGCATTTT
cdr3_aa: CAWGTGGKPQHF

clone_size: NA
v_call: TRBV2
j_call: TRBJ1-2
d_call: NA
cdr3_nt: TGTGCCAGCAGTGAACGGGGGGTTCACCCCGACCGCACGGGGGGCTACACCTTC
cdr3_aa: CASSERGVHPDRTGGYTF

clone_size: NA
v_call: TRBV6-5
j_call: TRBJ2-1
d_call: NA
cdr3_nt: TGTGCCAGCGGGACAACCTACAATGAGCAGTTCTTC
cdr3_aa: CASGTTYNEQFF

clone_size: NA
v_call: TRBV2
j_call: TRBJ2-1
d_call: NA
cdr3_nt: TGTGCCAGCCACTTCCAACACACAGACAATGAGCAGTTCTTC
cdr3_aa: CASHFQHTDNEQFF

clone_size: NA
v_call: TRBV28
j_call: TRBJ2-3
d_call: TRBD2
cdr3_nt: TGTGCCAGCAGTCCCGGCGGGGCTAGCGGGAGTTCAGATACGCAGTATTTT
cdr3_aa: CASSPGGASGSSDTQYF

clone_size: NA
v_call: TRBV18
j_call: TRBJ1-5
d_call: NA
cdr3_nt: TGTGCCAGCTCACCATCAGTGAATAGCAATCAGCCCCAGCATTTT
cdr3_aa: CASSPSVNSNQPQHF

clone_size: NA
v_call: TRBV15
j_call: TRBJ2-5
d_call: NA
cdr3_nt: TGTGCCACCAGCAGAGCACGCGGGGTGGGAGAGACCCAGTACTTC
cdr3_aa: CATSRARGVGETQYF

clone_size: NA
v_call: TRBV4-1
j_call: TRBJ1-1
d_call: NA
cdr3_nt: TGCGCCAGCAGCCAAGTGGGGGGGATTATAGGGGATGAGAACACTGAAGCTTTCTTT
cdr3_aa: CASSQVGGIIGDENTEAFF

clone_size: NA
v_call: TRBV7-6
j_call: TRBJ2-5
d_call: NA
cdr3_nt: TGTGCCAGCAGCACTTACCAAGAGACCCAGTACTTC
cdr3_aa: CASSTYQETQYF

clone_size: few
v_call: TRBV29-1
j_call: TRBJ1-2
d_call: TRBD1
cdr3_nt: TGCAGCGTTGTATCGGAGGGGGCGCGGGGCTACACCTTC
cdr3_aa: CSVVSEGARGYTF

clone_size: NA
v_call: TRBV6-5
j_call: TRBJ1-2
d_call: TRBD1
cdr3_nt: TGTGCCAGCAGGGGACAGGGACCCCACTATGGCTACACCTTC
cdr3_aa: CASRGQGPHYGYTF

clone_size: once
v_call: TRBV7-2
j_call: TRBJ2-3
d_call: TRBD2
cdr3_nt: TGTGCCAGCAGCTTAGGAGGCAGCGGGGACACAGATACGCAGTATTTT
cdr3_aa: CASSLGGSGDTDTQYF

clone_size: NA
v_call: TRBV28
j_call: TRBJ2-7
d_call: NA
cdr3_nt: TGTGCCAGCAGTTCGGATACTAACGAGCAGTACTTC
cdr3_aa: CASSSDTNEQYF

clone_size: once
v_call: TRBV5-4
j_call: TRBJ1-3
d_call: NA
cdr3_nt: TGTGCCAGCAGCTTGGGGGCAATTGGAACTGGAAACACCATATATTTT
cdr3_aa: CASSLGAIGTGNTIYF

clone_size: NA
v_call: TRBV5-1
j_call: TRBJ2-2
d_call: NA
cdr3_nt: TGCGCCAGCAGCTTGGGTGTGCGGACCGGGGAGCTGTTTTTT
cdr3_aa: CASSLGVRTGELFF

clone_size: once
v_call: TRBV2
j_call: TRBJ2-4
d_call: NA
cdr3_nt: TGTGCCAGCAGTGAGAGGGAGTTAGCCAAAAACATTCAGTACTTC
cdr3_aa: CASSERELAKNIQYF

clone_size: NA
v_call: TRBV30
j_call: TRBJ2-2
d_call: NA
cdr3_nt: TGTGCCTGGAGCTTCACTCCCCTAGGCGGGGAGCTGTTTTTT
cdr3_aa: CAWSFTPLGGELFF

clone_size: NA
v_call: TRBV28
j_call: TRBJ1-2
d_call: NA
cdr3_nt: TGTGCCAGTCGACCCTTAGCTAGCCATGGCTACACCTTC
cdr3_aa: CASRPLASHGYTF